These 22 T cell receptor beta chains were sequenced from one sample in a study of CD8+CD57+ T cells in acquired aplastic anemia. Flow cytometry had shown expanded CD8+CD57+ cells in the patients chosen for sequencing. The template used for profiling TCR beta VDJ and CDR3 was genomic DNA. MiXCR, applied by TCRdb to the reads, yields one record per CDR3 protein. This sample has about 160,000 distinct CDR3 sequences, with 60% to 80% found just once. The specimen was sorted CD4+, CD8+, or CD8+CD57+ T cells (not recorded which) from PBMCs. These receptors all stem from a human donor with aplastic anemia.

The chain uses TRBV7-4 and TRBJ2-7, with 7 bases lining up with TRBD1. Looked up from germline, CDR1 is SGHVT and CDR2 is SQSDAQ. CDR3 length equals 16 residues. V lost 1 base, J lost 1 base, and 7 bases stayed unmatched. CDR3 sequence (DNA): TGTGCCAGCAGCTTAGGAACAGGGGCCCCTTCCTACGAGCAGTACTTC. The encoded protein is CASSLGTGAPSYEQYF.

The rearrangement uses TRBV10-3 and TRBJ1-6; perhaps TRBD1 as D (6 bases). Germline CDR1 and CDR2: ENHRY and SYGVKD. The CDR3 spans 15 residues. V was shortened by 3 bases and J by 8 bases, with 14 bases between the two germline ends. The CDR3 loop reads CAISENQGRDSPLHF. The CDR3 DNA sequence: TGTGCCATCAGTGAAAACCAGGGGCGGGATTCACCCCTCCACTTT.

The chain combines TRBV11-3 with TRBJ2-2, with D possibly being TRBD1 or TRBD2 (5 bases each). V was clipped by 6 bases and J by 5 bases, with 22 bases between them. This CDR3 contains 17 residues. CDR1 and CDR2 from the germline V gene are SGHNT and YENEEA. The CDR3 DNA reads TGTGCCAGCAGTCAAGACGACCGGGTGGGGGTTACCGGGGAGCTGTTTTTT. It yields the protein CASSQDDRVGVTGELFF.

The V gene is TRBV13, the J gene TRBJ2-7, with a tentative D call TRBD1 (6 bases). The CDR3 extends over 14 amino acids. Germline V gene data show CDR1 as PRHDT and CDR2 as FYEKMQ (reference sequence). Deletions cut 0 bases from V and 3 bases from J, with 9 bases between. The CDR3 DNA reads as TGTGCCAGCAGCTTAGGCAGGGGATTCTACGAGCAGTACTTC. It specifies CASSLGRGFYEQYF.

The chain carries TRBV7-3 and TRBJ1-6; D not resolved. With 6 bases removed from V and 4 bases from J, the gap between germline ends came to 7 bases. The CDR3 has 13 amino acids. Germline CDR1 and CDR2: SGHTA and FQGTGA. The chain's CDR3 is CASRQIYNSPLHF. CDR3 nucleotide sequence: TGTGCCAGCAGACAAATTTATAATTCACCCCTCCACTTT.

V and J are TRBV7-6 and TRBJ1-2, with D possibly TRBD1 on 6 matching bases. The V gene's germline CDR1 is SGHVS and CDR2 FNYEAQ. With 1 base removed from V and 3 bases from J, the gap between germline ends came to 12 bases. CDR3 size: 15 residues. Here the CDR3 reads CASSLDFKGDYGYTF. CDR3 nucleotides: TGTGCCAGCAGCTTAGATTTCAAGGGGGACTATGGCTACACCTTC. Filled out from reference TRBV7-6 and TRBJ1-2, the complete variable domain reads GAGVSQSPRYKVTKRGQDVALRCDPISGHVSLYWYRQALGQGPEFLTYFNYEAQQDKSGLPNDRFSAERPEGSISTLTIQRTEQRDSAMYRCASSLDFKGDYGYTFGSGTRLTVV.

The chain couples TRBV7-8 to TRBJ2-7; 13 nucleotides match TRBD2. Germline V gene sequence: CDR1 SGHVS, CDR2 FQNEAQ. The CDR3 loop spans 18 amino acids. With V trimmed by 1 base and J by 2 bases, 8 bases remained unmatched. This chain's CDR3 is CASSLGVGTSGATYEQYF. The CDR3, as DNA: TGTGCCAGCAGCTTAGGTGTTGGGACTAGCGGGGCCACCTACGAGCAGTACTTC.

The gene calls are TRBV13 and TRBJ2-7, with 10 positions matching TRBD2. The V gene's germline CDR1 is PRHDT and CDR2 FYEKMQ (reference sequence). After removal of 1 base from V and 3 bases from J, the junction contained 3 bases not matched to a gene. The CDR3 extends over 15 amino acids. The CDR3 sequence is CASSLETSGIYEQYF. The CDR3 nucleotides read TGTGCCAGCAGCTTAGAAACTAGCGGGATCTACGAGCAGTACTTC.

CDR3 coding DNA: TGTGCCAGCAGTACCGGGACAGGTCAAGAGACCCAGTACTTC. Protein product: CASSTGTGQETQYF. This rearrangement joins TRBV6-2 or TRBV6-3 to TRBJ2-5, with 8 nucleotides matching TRBD1. Germline V lookup: CDR1 MNHEY, CDR2 SVGEGT. The CDR3 has 14 residues. Trimming took 5 bases from V and 2 from J; bases not matched to a gene: 4.

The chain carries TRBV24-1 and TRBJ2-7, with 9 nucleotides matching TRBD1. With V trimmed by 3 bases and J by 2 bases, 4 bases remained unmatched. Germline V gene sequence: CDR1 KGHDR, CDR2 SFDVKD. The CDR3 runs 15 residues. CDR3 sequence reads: CATSDRTGEAYEQYF. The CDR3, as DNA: TGTGCCACCAGTGATCGGACAGGGGAGGCCTACGAGCAGTACTTC.

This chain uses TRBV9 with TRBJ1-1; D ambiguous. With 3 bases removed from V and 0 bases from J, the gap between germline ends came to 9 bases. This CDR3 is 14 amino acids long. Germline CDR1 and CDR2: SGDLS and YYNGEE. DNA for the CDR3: TGTGCCAGCAGCGCAGGACCGATGAACACTGAAGCTTTCTTT. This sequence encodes CASSAGPMNTEAFF.

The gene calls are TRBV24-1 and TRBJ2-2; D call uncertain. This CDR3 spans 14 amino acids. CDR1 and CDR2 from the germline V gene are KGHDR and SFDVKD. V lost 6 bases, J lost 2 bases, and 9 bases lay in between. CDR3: CATSSQSNTGELFF. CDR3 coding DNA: TGTGCCACCAGTTCCCAGAGTAACACCGGGGAGCTGTTTTTT.

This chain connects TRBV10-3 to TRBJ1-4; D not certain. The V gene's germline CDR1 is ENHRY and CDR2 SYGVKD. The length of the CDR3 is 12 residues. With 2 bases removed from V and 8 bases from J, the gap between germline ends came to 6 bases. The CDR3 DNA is TGTGCCATCAGTGAGACTGAGGAAAAACTGTTTTTT. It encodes CAISETEEKLFF.

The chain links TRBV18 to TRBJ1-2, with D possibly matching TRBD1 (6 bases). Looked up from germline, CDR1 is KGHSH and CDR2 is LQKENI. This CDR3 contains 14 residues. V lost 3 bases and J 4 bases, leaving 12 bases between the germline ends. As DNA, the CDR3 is TGTGCCAGCTCACCCAGACAGGAGGCCTATGGCTACACCTTC. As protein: CASSPRQEAYGYTF.

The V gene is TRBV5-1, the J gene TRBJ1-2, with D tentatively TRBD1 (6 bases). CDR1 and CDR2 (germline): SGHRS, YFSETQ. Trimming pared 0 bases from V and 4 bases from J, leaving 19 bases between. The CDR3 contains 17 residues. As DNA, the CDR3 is TGCGCCAGCAGCTTGGAACCACAGGGCCTTGGTAGCTATGGCTACACCTTC. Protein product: CASSLEPQGLGSYGYTF.

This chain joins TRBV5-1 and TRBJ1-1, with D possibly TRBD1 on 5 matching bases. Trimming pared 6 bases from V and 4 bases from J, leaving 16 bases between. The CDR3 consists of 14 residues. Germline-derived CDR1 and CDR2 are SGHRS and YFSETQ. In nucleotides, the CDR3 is TGCGCCAGCAACTCTGAGGGGCGCGCCACTGAAGCTTTCTTT. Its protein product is CASNSEGRATEAFF.

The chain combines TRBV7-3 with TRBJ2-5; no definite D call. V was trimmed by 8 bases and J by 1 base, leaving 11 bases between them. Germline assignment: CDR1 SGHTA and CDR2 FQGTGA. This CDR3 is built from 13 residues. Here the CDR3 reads CASSNSGQETQYF. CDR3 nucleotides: TGTGCCAGCTCAAATTCGGGCCAAGAGACCCAGTACTTC. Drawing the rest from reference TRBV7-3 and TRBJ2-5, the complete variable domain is GAGVSQTPSNKVTEKGKYVELRCDPISGHTALYWYRQSLGQGPEFLIYFQGTGAADDSGLPNDRFFAVRPEGSVSTLKIQRTERGDSAVYLCASSNSGQETQYFGPGTRLLVL.

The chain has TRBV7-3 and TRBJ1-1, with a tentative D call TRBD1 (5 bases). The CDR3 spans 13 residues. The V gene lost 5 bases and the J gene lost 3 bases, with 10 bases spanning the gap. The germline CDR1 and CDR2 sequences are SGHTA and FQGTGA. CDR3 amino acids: CASSNGAYTEAFF. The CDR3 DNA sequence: TGTGCCAGCAGCAATGGGGCATACACTGAAGCTTTCTTT.

CDR3 DNA sequence: TGTGCCAGCGGCTCCACTAGCGGGAGCTCCTACGAGCAGTACTTC. Translation: CASGSTSGSSYEQYF. The chain couples TRBV12-3 or TRBV12-4 to TRBJ2-7, with 11 bases aligning to TRBD2. Trimming removed 8 bases from V and 0 bases from J; junction bases left unmatched: 6. The CDR3 runs to 15 residues.

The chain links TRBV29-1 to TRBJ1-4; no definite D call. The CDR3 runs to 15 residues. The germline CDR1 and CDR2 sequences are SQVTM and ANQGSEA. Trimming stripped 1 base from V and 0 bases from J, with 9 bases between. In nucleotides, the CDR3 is TGCAGCGTTGAAGCCGACCAGGCAACTAATGAAAAACTGTTTTTT. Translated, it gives CSVEADQATNEKLFF.

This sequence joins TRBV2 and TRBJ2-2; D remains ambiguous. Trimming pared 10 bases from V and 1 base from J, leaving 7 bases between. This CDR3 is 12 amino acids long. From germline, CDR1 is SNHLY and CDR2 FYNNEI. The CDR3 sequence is CAIKRNTGELFF. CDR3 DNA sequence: TGTGCCATCAAGCGGAACACCGGGGAGCTGTTTTTT.

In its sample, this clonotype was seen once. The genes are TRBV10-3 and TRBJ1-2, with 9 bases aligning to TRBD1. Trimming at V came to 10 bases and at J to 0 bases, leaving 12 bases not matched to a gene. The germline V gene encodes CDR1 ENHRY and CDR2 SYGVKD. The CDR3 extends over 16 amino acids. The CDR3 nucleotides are TGTGCCACCACAGGGGGCGGGGCCCCCGCTAACTATGGCTACACCTTC. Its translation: CATTGGGAPANYGYTF.